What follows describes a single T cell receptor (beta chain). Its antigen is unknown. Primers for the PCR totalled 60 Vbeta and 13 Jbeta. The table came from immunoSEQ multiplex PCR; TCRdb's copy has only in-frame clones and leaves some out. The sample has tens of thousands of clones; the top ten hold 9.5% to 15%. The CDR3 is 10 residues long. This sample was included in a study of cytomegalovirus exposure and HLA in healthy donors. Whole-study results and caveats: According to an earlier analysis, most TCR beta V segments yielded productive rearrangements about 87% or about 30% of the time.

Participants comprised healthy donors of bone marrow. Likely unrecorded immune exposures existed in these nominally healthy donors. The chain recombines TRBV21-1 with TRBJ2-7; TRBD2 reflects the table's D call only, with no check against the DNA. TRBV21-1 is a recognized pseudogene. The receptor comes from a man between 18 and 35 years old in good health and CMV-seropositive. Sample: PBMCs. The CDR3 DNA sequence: TGTGCCAGCAGTTATTACGAGCAGTACTTC. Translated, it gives CASSYYEQYF.